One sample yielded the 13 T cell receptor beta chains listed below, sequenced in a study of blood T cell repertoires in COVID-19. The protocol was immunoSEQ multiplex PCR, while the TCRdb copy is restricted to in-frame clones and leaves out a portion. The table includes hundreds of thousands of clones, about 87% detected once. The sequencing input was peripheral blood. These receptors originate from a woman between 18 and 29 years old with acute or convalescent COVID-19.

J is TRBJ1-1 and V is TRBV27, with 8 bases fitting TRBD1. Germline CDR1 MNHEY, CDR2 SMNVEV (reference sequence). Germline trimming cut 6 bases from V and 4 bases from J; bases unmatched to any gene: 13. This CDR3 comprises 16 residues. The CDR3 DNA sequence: TGTGCCAGCAGGGGAAGGACAGGGTTTAGGATCACTGAAGCTTTCTTT. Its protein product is CASRGRTGFRITEAFF.

CDR3 bases: TGCGCCAGCAGCCAAGAGACGGGGGGGAACTACAATGAGCAGTTCTTC. Its protein is CASSQETGGNYNEQFF. The rearrangement uses TRBV4-1 and TRBJ2-1; 8 bases line up with TRBD2. The CDR3 consists of 16 residues. V was pared by 0 bases and J by 3 bases, with 4 bases of the junction left unmatched. Germline assignment: CDR1 MGHRA and CDR2 YSYEKL.

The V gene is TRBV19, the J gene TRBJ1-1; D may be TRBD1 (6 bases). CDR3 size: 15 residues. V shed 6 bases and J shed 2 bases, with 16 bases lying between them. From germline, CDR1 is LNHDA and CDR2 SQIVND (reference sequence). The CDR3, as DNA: TGTGCCAGTAGGGGGGCCTGGACAGATAACACTGAAGCTTTCTTT. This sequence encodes CASRGAWTDNTEAFF.

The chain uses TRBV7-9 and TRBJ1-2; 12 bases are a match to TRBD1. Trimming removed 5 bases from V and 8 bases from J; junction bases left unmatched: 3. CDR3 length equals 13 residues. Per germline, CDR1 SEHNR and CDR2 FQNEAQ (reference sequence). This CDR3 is CASSAGTGGGYTF. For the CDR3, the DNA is TGTGCCAGCAGCGCCGGGACAGGGGGCGGCTACACCTTC.

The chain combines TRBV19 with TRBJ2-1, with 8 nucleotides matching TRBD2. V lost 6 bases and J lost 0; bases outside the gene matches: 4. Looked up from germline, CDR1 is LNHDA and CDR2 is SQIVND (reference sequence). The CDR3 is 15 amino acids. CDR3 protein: CASRLLADSYNEQFF. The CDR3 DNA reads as TGTGCCAGTAGATTACTAGCGGACTCCTACAATGAGCAGTTCTTC. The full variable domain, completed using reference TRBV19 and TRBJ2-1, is DGGITQSPKYLFRKEGQNVTLSCEQNLNHDAMYWYRQDPGQGLRLIYYSQIVNDFQKGDIAEGYSVSREKKESFPLTVTSAQKNPTAFYLCASRLLADSYNEQFFGPGTRLTVL.

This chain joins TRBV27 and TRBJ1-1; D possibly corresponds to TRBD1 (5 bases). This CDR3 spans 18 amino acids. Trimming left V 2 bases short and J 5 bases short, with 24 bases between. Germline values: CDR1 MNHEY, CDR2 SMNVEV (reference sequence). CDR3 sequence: CASSLGVMGRGGRTEAFF. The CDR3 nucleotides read TGTGCCAGCAGTTTAGGGGTCATGGGGCGCGGAGGGAGAACTGAAGCTTTCTTT.

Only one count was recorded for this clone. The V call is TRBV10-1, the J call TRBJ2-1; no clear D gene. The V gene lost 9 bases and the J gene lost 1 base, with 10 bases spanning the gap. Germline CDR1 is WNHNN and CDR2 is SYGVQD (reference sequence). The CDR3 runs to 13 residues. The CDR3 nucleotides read TGCGCCAGTCTAGACCAGTCCTACAATGAGCAGTTCTTC. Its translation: CASLDQSYNEQFF.

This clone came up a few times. The chain's CDR3 is CATSMGLGEKLFF. In DNA form, the CDR3 reads TGTGCCACCAGCATGGGGCTGGGAGAAAAACTGTTTTTT. This chain links TRBV27 with TRBJ1-4, with a tentative D call TRBD1 (5 bases). V lost 10 bases to trimming and J lost 8 bases, with 17 bases between them. Germline V gives CDR1 MNHEY, CDR2 SMNVEV (reference sequence). This CDR3 has 13 amino acids.

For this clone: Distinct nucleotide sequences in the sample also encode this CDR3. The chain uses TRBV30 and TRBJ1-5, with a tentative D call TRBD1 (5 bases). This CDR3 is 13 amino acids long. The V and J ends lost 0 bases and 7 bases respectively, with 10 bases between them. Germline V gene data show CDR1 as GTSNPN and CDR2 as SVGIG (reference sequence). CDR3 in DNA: TGTGCCTGGAGTGTTAGGGGCGACCAGCCCCAGCATTTT. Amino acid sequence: CAWSVRGDQPQHF.

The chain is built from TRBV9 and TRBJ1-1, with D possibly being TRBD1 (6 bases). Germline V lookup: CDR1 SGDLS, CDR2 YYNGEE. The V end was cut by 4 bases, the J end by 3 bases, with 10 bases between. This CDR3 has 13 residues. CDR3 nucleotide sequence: TGTGCCAGCAGCCCGGGACATTACACTGAAGCTTTCTTT. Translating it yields CASSPGHYTEAFF.

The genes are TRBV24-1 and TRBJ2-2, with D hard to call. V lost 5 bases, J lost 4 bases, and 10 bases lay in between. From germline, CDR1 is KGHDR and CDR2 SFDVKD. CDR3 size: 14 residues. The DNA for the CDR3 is TGTGCCACCAGTGGCGGATATAGCACCGGGGAGCTGTTTTTT. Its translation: CATSGGYSTGELFF.

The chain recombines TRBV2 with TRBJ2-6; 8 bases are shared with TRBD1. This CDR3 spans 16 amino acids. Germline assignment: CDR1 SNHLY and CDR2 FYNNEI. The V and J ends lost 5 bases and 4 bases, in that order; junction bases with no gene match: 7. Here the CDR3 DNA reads TGTGCCAGCAGTCGACAGGGGTCCTCGGGGGCCAACGTCCTGACTTTC. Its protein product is CASSRQGSSGANVLTF.

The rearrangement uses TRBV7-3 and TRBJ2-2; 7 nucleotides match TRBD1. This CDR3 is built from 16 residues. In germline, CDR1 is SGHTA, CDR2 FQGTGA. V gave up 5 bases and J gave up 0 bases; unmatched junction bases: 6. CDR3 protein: CASSPIGTANTGELFF. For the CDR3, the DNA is TGTGCCAGCAGCCCCATCGGGACAGCGAACACCGGGGAGCTGTTTTTT.